This entry describes one T cell receptor beta chain. The clone's antigen remains unknown. There are no base qualities to consult, and no much larger clone falls within one base. This sample stems from a study of radiotherapy plus CTLA-4 blockade in lung cancer (dated by TCRdb to between 2017 and 2018). General notes on the study: Objective responses were observed in 18% of enrolled patients, and disease control was achieved in approximately 32%. The investigation overall reported the following: TCR clones derived from tumors expanded in peripheral blood after treatment with radiotherapy and ipilimumab. Increased serum interferon-beta after radiation, together with early dynamic changes in blood T cell clones, were reported to be the strongest predictors of response.

V is pruned by 3 bases and J by 6 bases, leaving 13 bases of the junction without a gene match. From the germline V gene (reference sequence), CDR1 is GTSNPN and CDR2 is SVGIG. Measured from the cysteine to the phenylalanine, the CDR3 is 15 residues long. Left in the record is the CDR3 DNA by itself, 45 bases read in frame from the first base. The study tested focal radiation therapy combined with CTLA-4 blockade (ipilimumab) in patients with chemo-refractory metastatic non-small-cell lung cancer. Library creation used the immunoSEQ multiplex PCR assay. The immuneACCESS repertoire file appears here via TCRdb, limited to in-frame rearrangements. These files lack a portion of the clones; in checked studies, under half of the deficit traces to unresolved V genes, and the cause of the others is not known. Recorded for this sample are roughly 110,000 clones; about 85% of them occurred a single time. The ten most abundant clones make up over 2% of the sample.

The receptor's source is a human donor with non-small cell lung cancer that progressed on radiotherapy plus ipilimumab. Some clones in this sample may be carry-over from other donors' samples. The chain is made from TRBV30 and TRBJ1-1, with TRBD1 matching 7 junction bases. Sequencing was performed on peripheral blood, taken from a patient treated with radiotherapy plus ipilimumab. The nucleotide sequence is given as TGTGCCTGGAGCACCCCCGGGACAGCCGTTTCTGAAGCTTTCTTT. It codes for CAWSTPGTAVSEAFF. Where the CDR3 stops, the reference TRBV30 and TRBJ1-1 genes take over; the full variable domain is SQTIHQWPATLVQPVGSPLSLECTVEGTSNPNLYWYRQAAGRGLQLLFYSVGIGQISSEVPQNLSASRPQDRQFILSSKKLLLSDSGFYLCAWSTPGTAVSEAFFGQGTRLTVV.